These T cell receptor beta chains were read from a single sample in a study of monozygotic twins with inflammatory bowel disease. TCRdb reanalyzed the 5' RACE reads, giving one entry per CDR3 protein sequence and no DNA. This listing includes about 300,000 distinct CDR3 sequences. The sample comprised blood. These receptors all come from a human donor with ulcerative colitis or Crohn's disease, or a healthy co-twin of an affected twin (not recorded which). CDR3s include the opening cysteine and the closing phenylalanine or tryptophan.

V gene,J gene,CDR3 protein
TRBV3-1,TRBJ1-2,CASSQRTGLMNYGYTF
TRBV10-3,TRBJ1-5,CAISESGASMGSNQPQHF
TRBV12-3/TRBV12-4,TRBJ2-7,CASSFGGARHRYEQYF
TRBV7-2,TRBJ2-2,CASSLDRTGELFF
TRBV10-3,TRBJ1-5,CAITTGIDQPQHF
TRBV11-2,TRBJ1-1,CASSQLGRSEAFF
TRBV29-1,TRBJ2-5,CSVRDTRNAGSRFIETQYF
TRBV19,TRBJ1-5,CASSPRAGSNQPQHF
TRBV12-3/TRBV12-4,TRBJ2-7,CASSWSGTLTYEQYF
TRBV15,TRBJ2-3,CATSHLGGLSTDTQYF
TRBV2,TRBJ2-5,CASSERRVQETQYF
TRBV6-1,TRBJ1-1,CASRPEHKGGEAFF
TRBV28,TRBJ1-4,CASSYPFGQQKLFF
TRBV28,TRBJ1-2,CASSLLTAYGYTF
TRBV12-3/TRBV12-4,TRBJ2-7,CASTWTGAPYEQYF
TRBV7-9,TRBJ2-2,CASSLPGARYTGELFF
TRBV4-3,TRBJ2-5,CASSQWQGSKETQYF
TRBV7-6,TRBJ1-3,CASSLALGANTIYF
TRBV7-3,TRBJ2-6,CASSPSRDGGANVLTF
TRBV6-2/TRBV6-3,TRBJ1-5,CASSHRTGTIYSNQPQHF
TRBV7-9,TRBJ1-2,CASSFMGQGRDYTF
TRBV28,TRBJ2-7,CASSQLYEQYF
TRBV28,TRBJ2-5,CASHESRTTRETQYF
TRBV20-1,TRBJ2-7,CSGQGALHEQYF
TRBV7-9,TRBJ2-5,CASSFETGGPSETQYF
TRBV5-1,TRBJ2-7,CASSPPGSYEQYF